The 19 T cell receptor beta chains in this list originate from one sample, sequenced in a study of coeliac disease. Produced via immunoSEQ multiplex PCR; TCRdb's table is partial and in-frame only. This sample has 8,700 or so clones, with roughly two thirds found just once. The sample taken for sequencing was lamina propria lymphocytes from the gut. The receptors originated from a woman aged 60-75 years with celiac disease.

The chain employs TRBV14 and TRBJ2-3; 8 nucleotides agree with TRBD2. J gave up 2 bases and V 3 bases, and 7 bases lay outside the gene matches. The CDR3 is 16 amino acids. Germline V gives CDR1 SGHDN, CDR2 FVKESK. The CDR3 loop is CASSQLRGGPTDTQYF. The CDR3 DNA reads TGTGCCAGCAGCCAGTTGCGCGGGGGGCCCACAGATACGCAGTATTTT. The full variable domain, in which reference TRBV14 and TRBJ2-3 provide the parts outside the CDR3, is EAGVTQFPSHSVIEKGQTVTLRCDPISGHDNLYWYRRVMGKEIKFLLHFVKESKQDESGMPNNRFLAERTGGTYSTLKVQPAELEDSGVYFCASSQLRGGPTDTQYFGPGTRLTVL.

Only a few counts were recorded for this clone. This chain links TRBV30 with TRBJ1-6; no firm D call. The V end lost 6 bases, the J end lost 7 bases, and 16 bases lay between the germline ends. Per the germline V gene, CDR1 is GTSNPN and CDR2 is SVGIG (reference sequence). The CDR3 runs 14 residues. The CDR3 region is CACNRGSGNSPLHF. The CDR3 region has the DNA TGTGCCTGTAACCGGGGTAGCGGCAATTCACCCCTCCACTTT.

The rearrangement links TRBV2 to TRBJ2-7; tentatively, D is TRBD1 (6 bases). Trimming removed 8 bases from V and 6 bases from J, with 20 bases in between. The CDR3 is 14 residues long. Germline V gene lookup returns CDR1 SNHLY and CDR2 FYNNEI. This CDR3 is CASLLGARGGEQYF. The CDR3 DNA follows: TGTGCCAGCTTATTGGGAGCACGAGGGGGCGAGCAGTACTTC.

The CDR3 DNA is TGTGCCTGGAGTGTGGGCTCAGGGAGCACAGATACGCAGTATTTT. It encodes CAWSVGSGSTDTQYF. This chain joins TRBV30 and TRBJ2-3; possibly TRBD1 for D (5 bases). Germline CDR1 is GTSNPN and CDR2 is SVGIG (reference sequence). V was cut by 0 bases and J by 0 bases, with 10 bases left in between. This CDR3 has 15 amino acids.

The rearrangement links TRBV2 to TRBJ1-5, with D perhaps TRBD1 (5 bases). V lost 4 bases and J lost 3, with 7 bases in between. CDR1 and CDR2 (germline): SNHLY, FYNNEI. This CDR3 contains 13 residues. As DNA, the CDR3 is TGTGCCAGCAGTGGACAGCTCAATCAGCCCCAGCATTTT. Protein: CASSGQLNQPQHF.

The chain is built from TRBV7-9 and TRBJ2-1; D perhaps matches TRBD1 (6 bases). There are 13 residues in the CDR3. Per germline, CDR1 SEHNR and CDR2 FQNEAQ (reference sequence). Trimming stripped 5 bases from V and 10 bases from J, with 15 bases between. CDR3 residues: CASSPGQYTEQFF. The CDR3 nucleotides read TGTGCCAGCAGCCCAGGACAGTATACCGAGCAGTTCTTC.

There are a few counts of this clone. As DNA, the CDR3 is TGTGCCAGCAGCGTAGGCGGTAGCGGCTACCAGTACTTC. Encoded protein: CASSVGGSGYQYF. This rearrangement joins TRBV9 to TRBJ2-7, with D possibly TRBD2 on 6 matching bases. The V and J ends lost 0 bases and 10 bases respectively, with 14 bases between them. Germline V gives CDR1 SGDLS, CDR2 YYNGEE. The CDR3 is 13 residues long.

The chain recombines TRBV19 with TRBJ1-1; D not certain. Trimming left V 4 bases short and J 1 base short, with 16 bases between. From germline, CDR1 is LNHDA and CDR2 SQIVND (reference sequence). The CDR3 spans 16 residues. The CDR3 bases are TGTGCCAGTAGTACCCCTCCAGGAAGACAGAACACTGAAGCTTTCTTT. This gives the protein CASSTPPGRQNTEAFF.

The genes are TRBV6-5 and TRBJ1-4, with D perhaps TRBD1 (5 bases). This CDR3 is 13 amino acids long. Trimming stripped 11 bases from V and 3 bases from J, with 13 bases between. Germline CDR1 is MNHEY and CDR2 is SVGAGI. CDR3 coding DNA: TGTGCCTCAGCGGGGGGAGCTAATGAAAAACTGTTTTTT. Amino acid sequence: CASAGGANEKLFF.

This chain connects TRBV5-4 to TRBJ2-1, with TRBD2 matching 10 bases. The germline gives CDR1 SGHNT, CDR2 YYREEE (reference sequence). This CDR3 comprises 15 residues. J was trimmed by 8 bases and V by 4 bases; bases with no gene match: 9. The CDR3 loop is CASSPPASGSYEQFF. CDR3 sequence (DNA): TGTGCCAGCAGCCCCCCGGCTAGCGGGAGCTATGAGCAGTTCTTC.

This clone was seen a few times. The chain has TRBV5-4 and TRBJ1-2, with a tentative D call TRBD1 (5 bases). The germline gives CDR1 SGHNT, CDR2 YYREEE (reference sequence). The CDR3 is 15 amino acids. V was trimmed by 4 bases and J by 4 bases, leaving 17 bases between them. CDR3 nucleotides: TGTGCCAGCAGCCACCGGGACTCGGGAGGCTATGGCTACACCTTC. It is translated as CASSHRDSGGYGYTF.

This clone was detected a few times. The rearrangement links TRBV28 to TRBJ2-3, with 7 nucleotides matching TRBD2. Trimming at V came to 5 bases and at J to 2 bases, leaving 7 bases not matched to a gene. The CDR3 runs to 15 residues. Looked up from germline, CDR1 is MDHEN and CDR2 is SYDVKM. As DNA, the CDR3 is TGTGCCAGCAGTGGGGACTACCACTACACAGATACGCAGTATTTT. Translation: CASSGDYHYTDTQYF.

V and J are TRBV19 and TRBJ1-1; maybe TRBD1 (6 bases). Trimming left V 7 bases short and J 1 base short, with 16 bases between. CDR3 length: 15 amino acids. The V gene's germline CDR1 is LNHDA and CDR2 SQIVND (reference sequence). In nucleotides, the CDR3 is TGTGCCAGTATTACCGGGACAAGGGCGAACACTGAAGCTTTCTTT. This translates into CASITGTRANTEAFF.

The rearrangement links TRBV14 to TRBJ2-7, with 8 bases identical to TRBD1. The germline V gene has CDR1 SGHDN and CDR2 FVKESK. The CDR3 loop spans 19 amino acids. Germline trimming cut 8 bases from V and 7 bases from J; bases unmatched to any gene: 28. The CDR3 nucleotides are TGTGCCAGCGCCGCTCTGGTCCCGAGGACAGGGCAAGTGGACGGAGAGCAGTACTTC. It yields the protein CASAALVPRTGQVDGEQYF. Full variable domain (outside the CDR3, taken from reference TRBV14 and TRBJ2-7): EAGVTQFPSHSVIEKGQTVTLRCDPISGHDNLYWYRRVMGKEIKFLLHFVKESKQDESGMPNNRFLAERTGGTYSTLKVQPAELEDSGVYFCASAALVPRTGQVDGEQYFGPGTRLTVT.

The rearrangement uses TRBV4-2 and TRBJ2-1, with 8 bases identical to TRBD2. In germline, CDR1 is LGHNA, CDR2 YNFKEQ. After removal of 1 base from V and 8 bases from J, the junction contained 4 bases not matched to a gene. This CDR3 is built from 14 residues. The CDR3 sequence is CASSQVGLVYEQFF. CDR3 coding DNA: TGTGCCAGCAGCCAAGTGGGACTAGTCTATGAGCAGTTCTTC.

This chain connects TRBV7-9 to TRBJ2-4, with D possibly being TRBD2 (7 bases). The germline gives CDR1 SEHNR, CDR2 FQNEAQ (reference sequence). The CDR3 runs to 12 residues. V lost 2 bases, J lost 16 bases, and 15 bases lay in between. CDR3 sequence reads: CASSLRGGSIYF. CDR3 DNA: TGTGCCAGCAGCTTACGCGGGGGCTCGATTTACTTC.

V and J are TRBV6-5 and TRBJ2-7, with D possibly being TRBD2 (5 bases). The V gene lost 4 bases and the J gene lost 1 base, with 11 bases spanning the gap. The CDR3 has 14 residues. The germline V gene has CDR1 MNHEY and CDR2 SVGAGI. For the CDR3, the DNA is TGTGCCAGCAGTTTCGACCGGAGGTCCTACGAGCAGTACTTC. Protein: CASSFDRRSYEQYF.

This chain links TRBV4-3 with TRBJ2-3; perhaps TRBD1 as D (5 bases). V shed 4 bases and J shed 4 bases, with 12 bases lying between them. Germline-derived CDR1 and CDR2 are LGHNA and YSLEER. The length of the CDR3 is 14 residues. The CDR3 region has the DNA TGCGCCAGCAGCCCGTTGACAGCTTCAGATACGCAGTATTTT. Encoded protein: CASSPLTASDTQYF.

This sequence joins TRBV4-1 and TRBJ2-7; the match to TRBD2 covers 7 bases. Germline V gene sequence: CDR1 MGHRA, CDR2 YSYEKL. This CDR3 spans 16 amino acids. V lost 0 bases to trimming and J lost 1 base; unmatched junction nucleotides: 6. CDR3 DNA sequence: TGCGCCAGCAGCCAAGAGTATGCGGGGGTTTCCTACGAGCAGTACTTC. It specifies CASSQEYAGVSYEQYF.